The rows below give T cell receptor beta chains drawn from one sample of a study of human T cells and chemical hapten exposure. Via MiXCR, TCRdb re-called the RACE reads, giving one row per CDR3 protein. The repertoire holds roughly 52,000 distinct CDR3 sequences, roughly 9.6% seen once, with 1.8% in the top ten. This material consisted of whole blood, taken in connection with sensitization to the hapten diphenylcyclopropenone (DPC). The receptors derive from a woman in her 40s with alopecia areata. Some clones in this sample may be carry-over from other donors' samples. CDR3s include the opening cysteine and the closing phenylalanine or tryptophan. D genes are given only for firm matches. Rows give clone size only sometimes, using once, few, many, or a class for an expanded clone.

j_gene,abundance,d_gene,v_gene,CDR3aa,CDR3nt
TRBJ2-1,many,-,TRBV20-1,CSASMAGGSNEQFF,TGCAGTGCTAGCATGGCAGGAGGTAGCAATGAGCAGTTCTTC
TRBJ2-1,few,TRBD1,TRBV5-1,CASSTGQEYNEQFF,TGCGCCAGCAGCACCGGACAGGAATACAATGAGCAGTTCTTC
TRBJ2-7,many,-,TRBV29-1,CSVEGGSAAREQYF,TGCAGCGTTGAAGGGGGTAGCGCAGCGCGGGAGCAGTACTTC
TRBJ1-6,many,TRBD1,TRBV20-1,CSARGGTGEGNSPLHF,TGCAGTGCTAGAGGGGGGACAGGGGAAGGGAATTCACCCCTCCACTTT
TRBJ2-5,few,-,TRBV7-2,CASSLYERPETQYF,TGTGCCAGCAGCTTATATGAACGACCAGAGACCCAGTACTTC
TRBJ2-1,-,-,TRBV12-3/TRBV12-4,CASSPTLAPFF,TGTGCCAGCAGTCCGACTCTAGCGCCGTTCTTC
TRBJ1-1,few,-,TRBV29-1,CSVGENTEAFF,TGCAGCGTTGGAGAGAACACTGAAGCTTTCTTT
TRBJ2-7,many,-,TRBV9,CASSPPSGVPYEQYF,TGTGCCAGCAGCCCTCCTTCAGGGGTTCCGTACGAGCAGTACTTC
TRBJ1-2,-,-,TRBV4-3,CASSQATGGNYGYTF,TGCGCCAGCAGCCAGGCAACGGGTGGCAACTATGGCTACACCTTC
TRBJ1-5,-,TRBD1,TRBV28,CASSFPNRAGGRRSNQPQHF,TGTGCCAGCAGTTTCCCAAATCGGGCAGGGGGACGGAGAAGCAATCAGCCCCAGCATTTT
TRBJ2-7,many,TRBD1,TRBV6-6,CASRNGQGDYEQYF,TGTGCCAGCAGGAACGGACAGGGGGACTACGAGCAGTACTTC
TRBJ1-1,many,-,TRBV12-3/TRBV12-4,CASSFSRDTEAFF,TGTGCCAGCAGTTTTAGCAGGGACACTGAAGCTTTCTTT
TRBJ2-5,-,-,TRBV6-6,CASSYSRTAPEPQETQYF,TGTGCCAGCAGTTACTCGAGGACGGCTCCGGAGCCCCAAGAGACCCAGTACTTC
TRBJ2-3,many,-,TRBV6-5,CASSYSGVGTDTQYF,TGTGCCAGCAGTTACTCTGGCGTGGGCACAGATACGCAGTATTTT
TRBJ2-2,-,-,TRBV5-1,CASSPRTRSNTGELFF,TGCGCCAGCAGCCCCAGGACCCGTTCGAACACCGGGGAGCTGTTTTTT
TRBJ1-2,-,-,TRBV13,CASSTPPATNYGYTF,TGTGCCAGCAGCACCCCCCCGGCCACTAACTATGGCTACACCTTC
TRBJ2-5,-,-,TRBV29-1,CSVELETQYF,TGCAGCGTTGAGTTAGAGACCCAGTACTTC
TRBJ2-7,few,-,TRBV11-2,CASSLGTHEQYF,TGTGCCAGCAGCTTAGGTACCCACGAGCAGTACTTC